This passage covers 3 T cell receptor beta chains from one sample sequenced in a study of T cells in Graves' hyperthyroidism and ophthalmopathy. TCR beta CDR3 sequences were amplified from RNA transcripts. Using the HTBI primer set, a first-round RT-PCR was run on the TCR CDR3. Each CDR3 protein is one row after TCRdb ran MiXCR on the multiplex PCR reads. The sample carries around 430,000 distinct CDR3 sequences, about 15% recorded once. The sequenced material came from blood. The source is a woman aged 30 to 39 with Graves' hyperthyroidism.

V and J are TRBV9 and TRBJ2-5; weak D call: TRBD2 (6 bases). Germline values: CDR1 SGDLS, CDR2 YYNGEE. V was pared by 0 bases and J by 5 bases, with 11 bases between. The CDR3 is 14 residues long. The CDR3, as DNA: TGTGCCAGCAGCGTAGTCGGGGGTTTGGAGACCCAGTACTTC. It codes for CASSVVGGLETQYF.

V and J are TRBV24-1 and TRBJ1-2; 7 nucleotides match TRBD1. Unmatched junction bases numbered 10, after V lost 3 bases and J lost 4 bases. Germline CDR1 KGHDR, CDR2 SFDVKD. The CDR3 totals 16 residues. CDR3 amino acids: CATSDPQGQGLYGYTF. The CDR3 coding sequence is TGTGCCACCAGTGATCCACAGGGGCAGGGTCTCTATGGCTACACCTTC.

Only a few counts were recorded for this clonotype. The gene calls are TRBV28 and TRBJ2-3; D is uncertain. CDR1 is MDHEN and CDR2 is SYDVKM in the germline V gene. The V end was cut by 1 base, the J end by 5 bases, with 4 bases between. The CDR3 has 12 residues. Written as DNA, the CDR3 is TGTGCCAGCAGTTTATCCCAAGATACGCAGTATTTT. It translates to CASSLSQDTQYF.